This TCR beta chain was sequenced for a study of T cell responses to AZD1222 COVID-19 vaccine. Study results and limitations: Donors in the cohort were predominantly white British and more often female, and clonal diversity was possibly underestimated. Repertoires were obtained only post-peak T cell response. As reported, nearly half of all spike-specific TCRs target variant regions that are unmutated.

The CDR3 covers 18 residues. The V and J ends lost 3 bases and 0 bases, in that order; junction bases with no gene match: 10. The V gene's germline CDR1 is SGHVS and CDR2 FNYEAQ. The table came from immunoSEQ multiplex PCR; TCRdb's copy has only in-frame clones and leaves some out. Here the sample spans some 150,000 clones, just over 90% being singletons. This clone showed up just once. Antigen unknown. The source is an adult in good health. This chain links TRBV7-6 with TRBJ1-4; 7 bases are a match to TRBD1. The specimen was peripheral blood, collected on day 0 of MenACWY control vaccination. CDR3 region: CASSFYGTRGSTNEKLFF. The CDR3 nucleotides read TGTGCCAGCAGCTTTTATGGGACCAGGGGGTCAACTAATGAAAAACTGTTTTTT.